This T cell receptor beta chain was sequenced for a study of blood T cell repertoires in COVID-19. Study summary: Material from acute and convalescent COVID-19 was sourced from the United States, Italy and Spain. T cells, B-cell-depleted T cells, or PBMCs supplied cDNA or gDNA.

Original analysis: Amplification of reference gene primers provided the estimated nucleated cell counts. Repertoires were generated with immunoSEQ multiplex PCR, while TCRdb's copy carries only in-frame clones and drops some. For V, J and clone size, that table is used; D and trimming come from the DNA. Of 200,000 to 250,000 clones listed, 85% to 90% are singletons. The CDR3 sequence is 14 residues long. Germline lookup yields CDR1 SGHNT and CDR2 YENEEA. V was pared by 6 bases and J by 4 bases, with 12 bases between. Sequenced input: peripheral blood. The TCR was taken from a woman in her sixties with acute or convalescent COVID-19. V and J are TRBV11-3 and TRBJ2-2, with D perhaps TRBD1 (5 bases). CDR3 in DNA: TGTGCCAGCAGTATAGACAGTTCCACCGGGGAGCTGTTTTTT. It codes for CASSIDSSTGELFF. The full variable domain, rest sourced from reference TRBV11-3 and TRBJ2-2, is EAGVVQSPRYKIIEKKQPVAFWCNPISGHNTLYWYLQNLGQGPELLIRYENEEAVDDSQLPKDRFSAERLKGVDSTLKIQPAELGDSAVYLCASSIDSSTGELFFGEGSRLTVL.